The TCR beta chain described here comes from a study of T cell repertoires in cytomegalovirus infection. Study overall: CMV infection and matching HLA type were both indicated by public TCR beta signatures.

TCRdb processed the reads anew with MiXCR; each CDR3 protein has one entry. The sample records roughly 570,000 distinct CDR3 sequences, 40% being singletons. Findings and caveats of the study: CMV-specific HLA-C-restricted TCR beta clonotypes dominated the ex vivo response.

This clonotype was observed a few times. Its antigen is undetermined. Here the sequenced sample was cultured PBMCs, taken from culture after CMV antigen stimulation. The source is a human donor in good health (CMV status not recorded). Some clones in this sample may be carry-over from other donors' samples.

The CDR3 bases are TGTGCCAGCAGTCCCCATGGACTGCAAGAGACCCAGTACTTC. Protein sequence: CASSPHGLQETQYF. This chain uses TRBV12-3 or TRBV12-4 with TRBJ2-5; weak D call: TRBD2 (5 bases). CDR3 size: 14 residues. The V and J ends lost 5 bases and 2 bases respectively, with 12 bases between them.